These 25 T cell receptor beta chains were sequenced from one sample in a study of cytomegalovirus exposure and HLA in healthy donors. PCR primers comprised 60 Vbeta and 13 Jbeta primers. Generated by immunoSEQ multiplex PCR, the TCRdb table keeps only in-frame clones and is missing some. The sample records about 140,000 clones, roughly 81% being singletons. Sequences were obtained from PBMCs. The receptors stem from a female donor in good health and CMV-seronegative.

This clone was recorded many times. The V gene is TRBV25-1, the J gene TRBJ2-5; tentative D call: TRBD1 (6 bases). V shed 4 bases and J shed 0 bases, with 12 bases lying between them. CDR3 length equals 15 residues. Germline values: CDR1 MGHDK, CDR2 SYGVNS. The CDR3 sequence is CASSVVAGDQETQYF. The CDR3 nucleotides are TGTGCCAGCAGTGTGGTTGCAGGGGACCAAGAGACCCAGTACTTC.

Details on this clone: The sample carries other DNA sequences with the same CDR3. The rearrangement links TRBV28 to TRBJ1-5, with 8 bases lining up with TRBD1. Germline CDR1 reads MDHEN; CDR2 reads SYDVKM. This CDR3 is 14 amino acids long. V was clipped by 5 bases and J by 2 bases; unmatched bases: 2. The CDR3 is CASSLTGGNQPQHF. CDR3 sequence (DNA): TGTGCCAGCAGTCTGACAGGGGGCAATCAGCCCCAGCATTTT.

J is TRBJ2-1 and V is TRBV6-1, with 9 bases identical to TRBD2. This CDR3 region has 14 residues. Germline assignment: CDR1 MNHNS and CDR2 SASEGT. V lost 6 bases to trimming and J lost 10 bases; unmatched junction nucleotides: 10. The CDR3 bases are TGTGCCAGCAGAGGGGGCGGGGGGGCCTGGGAGCAGTTCTTC. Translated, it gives CASRGGGGAWEQFF.

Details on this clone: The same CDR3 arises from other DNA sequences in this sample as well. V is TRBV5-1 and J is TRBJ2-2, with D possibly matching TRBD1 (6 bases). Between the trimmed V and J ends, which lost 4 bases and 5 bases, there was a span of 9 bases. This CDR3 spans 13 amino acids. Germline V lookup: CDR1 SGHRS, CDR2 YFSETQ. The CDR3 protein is CASSPQGTGELFF. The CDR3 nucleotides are TGCGCCAGCAGCCCACAGGGAACCGGGGAGCTGTTTTTT.

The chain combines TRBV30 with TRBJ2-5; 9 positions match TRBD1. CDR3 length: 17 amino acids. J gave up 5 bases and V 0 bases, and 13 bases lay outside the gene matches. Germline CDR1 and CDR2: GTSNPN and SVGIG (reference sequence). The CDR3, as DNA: TGTGCCTGGAGTGTCCGCCGGGACAGGGTTTCCCTGGAGACCCAGTACTTC. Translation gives CAWSVRRDRVSLETQYF. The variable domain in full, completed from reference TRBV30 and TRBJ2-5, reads SQTIHQWPATLVQPVGSPLSLECTVEGTSNPNLYWYRQAAGRGLQLLFYSVGIGQISSEVPQNLSASRPQDRQFILSSKKLLLSDSGFYLCAWSVRRDRVSLETQYFGPGTRLLVL.

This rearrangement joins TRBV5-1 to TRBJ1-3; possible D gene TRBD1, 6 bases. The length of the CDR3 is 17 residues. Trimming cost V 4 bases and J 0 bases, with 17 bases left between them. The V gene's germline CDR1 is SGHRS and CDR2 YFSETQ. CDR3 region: CASSATPTGISGNTIYF. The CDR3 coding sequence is TGCGCCAGCAGCGCAACACCTACAGGGATCTCTGGAAACACCATATATTTT. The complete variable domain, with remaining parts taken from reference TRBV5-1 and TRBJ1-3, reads KAGVTQTPRYLIKTRGQQVTLSCSPISGHRSVSWYQQTPGQGLQFLFEYFSETQRNKGNFPGRFSGRQFSNSRSEMNVSTLELGDSALYLCASSATPTGISGNTIYFGEGSWLTVV.

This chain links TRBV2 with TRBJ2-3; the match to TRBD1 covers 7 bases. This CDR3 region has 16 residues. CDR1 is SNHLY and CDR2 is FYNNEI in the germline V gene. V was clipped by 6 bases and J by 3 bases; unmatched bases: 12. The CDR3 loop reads CASSSTSGGWTDTQYF. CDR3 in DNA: TGTGCCAGCAGCAGCACCTCAGGGGGTTGGACAGATACGCAGTATTTT.

Here the CDR3 reads CASSGATQGSGNTIYF. In nucleotides, the CDR3 is TGCGCCAGCAGCGGGGCGACTCAGGGGTCCGGAAACACCATATATTTT. The chain uses TRBV5-1 and TRBJ1-3; the D gene is possibly TRBD1 (6 bases). The V gene lost 4 bases and the J gene lost 4 bases, with 18 bases spanning the gap. CDR3 size: 16 residues. CDR1 is SGHRS and CDR2 is YFSETQ in the germline V gene.

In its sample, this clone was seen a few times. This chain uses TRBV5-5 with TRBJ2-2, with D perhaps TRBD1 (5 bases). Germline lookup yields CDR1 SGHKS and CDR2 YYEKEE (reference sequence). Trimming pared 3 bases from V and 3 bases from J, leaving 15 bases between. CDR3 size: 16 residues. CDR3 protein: CASSSRSEGDTGELFF. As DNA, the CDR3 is TGTGCCAGCAGCTCGCGGTCGGAAGGGGACACCGGGGAGCTGTTTTTT. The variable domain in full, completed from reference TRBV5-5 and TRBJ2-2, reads DAGVTQSPTHLIKTRGQQVTLRCSPISGHKSVSWYQQVLGQGPQFIFQYYEKEERGRGNFPDRFSARQFPNYSSELNVNALLLGDSALYLCASSSRSEGDTGELFFGEGSRLTVL.

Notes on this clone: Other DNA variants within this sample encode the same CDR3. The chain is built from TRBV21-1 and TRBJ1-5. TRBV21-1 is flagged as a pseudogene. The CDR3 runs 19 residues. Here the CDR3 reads CASSKNGGLWGLSNQPQHF. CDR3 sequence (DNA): TGTGCCAGCAGCAAAAACGGGGGTTTGTGGGGCTTAAGCAATCAGCCCCAACATTTT.

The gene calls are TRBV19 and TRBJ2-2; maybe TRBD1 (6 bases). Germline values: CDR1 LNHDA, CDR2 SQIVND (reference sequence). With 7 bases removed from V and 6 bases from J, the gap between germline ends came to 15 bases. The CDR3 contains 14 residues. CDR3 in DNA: TGTGCCAGTACCGGGACAAGGTCGGCCGGGGAGCTGTTTTTT. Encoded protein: CASTGTRSAGELFF.

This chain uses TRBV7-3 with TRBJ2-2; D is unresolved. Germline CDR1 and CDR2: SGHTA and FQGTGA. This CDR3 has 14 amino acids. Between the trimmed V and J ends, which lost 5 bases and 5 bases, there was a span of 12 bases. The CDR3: CASSPGARTGELFF. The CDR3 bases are TGTGCCAGCAGCCCAGGCGCGCGTACCGGGGAGCTGTTTTTT.

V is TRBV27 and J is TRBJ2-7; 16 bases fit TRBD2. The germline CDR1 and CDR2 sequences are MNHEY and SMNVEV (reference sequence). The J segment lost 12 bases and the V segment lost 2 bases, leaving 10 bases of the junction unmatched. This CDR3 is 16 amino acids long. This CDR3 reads CASSLQGTSGRGETYF. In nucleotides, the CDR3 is TGTGCCAGCAGTTTACAGGGGACTAGCGGGAGGGGCGAAACGTACTTC.

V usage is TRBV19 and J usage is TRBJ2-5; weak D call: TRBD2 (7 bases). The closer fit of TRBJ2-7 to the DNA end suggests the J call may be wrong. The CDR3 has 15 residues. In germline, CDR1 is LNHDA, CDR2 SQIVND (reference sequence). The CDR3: CASSALGGGPYEQYF. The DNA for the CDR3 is TGTGCCAGTAGCGCGCTGGGAGGGGGTCCCTACGAGCAGTACTTC.

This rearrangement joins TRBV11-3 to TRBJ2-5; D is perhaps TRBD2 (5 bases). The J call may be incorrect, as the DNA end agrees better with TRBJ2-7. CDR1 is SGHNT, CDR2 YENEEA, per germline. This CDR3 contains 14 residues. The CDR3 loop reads CASRLSVSSYEQYF. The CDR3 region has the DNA TGTGCCAGCAGACTTAGCGTAAGCTCCTACGAGCAGTACTTC.

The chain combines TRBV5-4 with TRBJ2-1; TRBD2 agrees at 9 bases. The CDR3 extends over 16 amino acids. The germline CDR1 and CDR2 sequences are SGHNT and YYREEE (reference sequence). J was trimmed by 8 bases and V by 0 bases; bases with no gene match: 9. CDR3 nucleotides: TGTGCCAGCAGCTTGGCGTCTAGCGGGGAGAGGTATGAGCAGTTCTTC. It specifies CASSLASSGERYEQFF.

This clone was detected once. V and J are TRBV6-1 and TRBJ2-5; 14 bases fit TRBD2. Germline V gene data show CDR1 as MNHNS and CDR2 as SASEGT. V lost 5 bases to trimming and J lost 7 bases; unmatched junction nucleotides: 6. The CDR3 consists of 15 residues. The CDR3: CASSTRLAGGGTQYF. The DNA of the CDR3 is TGTGCCAGCAGTACAAGACTAGCGGGAGGGGGGACCCAGTACTTC.

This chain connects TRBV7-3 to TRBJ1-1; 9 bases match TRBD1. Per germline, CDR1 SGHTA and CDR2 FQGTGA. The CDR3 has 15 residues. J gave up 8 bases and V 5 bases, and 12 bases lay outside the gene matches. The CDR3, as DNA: TGTGCCAGCAGCCTCTCGGGACAGGGTAAAGGAGAAGCTTTCTTT. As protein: CASSLSGQGKGEAFF.

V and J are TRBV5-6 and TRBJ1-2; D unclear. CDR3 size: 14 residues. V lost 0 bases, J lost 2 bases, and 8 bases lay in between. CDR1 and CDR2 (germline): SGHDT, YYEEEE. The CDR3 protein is CASSLARENYGYTF. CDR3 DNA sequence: TGTGCCAGCAGCTTGGCCCGGGAAAACTATGGCTACACCTTC.

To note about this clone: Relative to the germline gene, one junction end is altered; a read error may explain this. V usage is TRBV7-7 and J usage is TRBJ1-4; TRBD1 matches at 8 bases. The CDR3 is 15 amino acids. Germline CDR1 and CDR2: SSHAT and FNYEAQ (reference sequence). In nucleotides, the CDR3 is TGTGCTAGCAGCCCGACAGGGGCCCCTAATGAAAAACTGTTTTTT. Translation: CASSPTGAPNEKLFF. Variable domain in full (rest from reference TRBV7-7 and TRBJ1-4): GAGVSQSPRYKVTKRGQDVTLRCDPISSHATLYWYQQALGQGPEFLTYFNYEAQPDKSGLPSDRFSAERPEGSISTLTIQRTEQRDSAMYRCASSPTGAPNEKLFFGSGTQLSVL.

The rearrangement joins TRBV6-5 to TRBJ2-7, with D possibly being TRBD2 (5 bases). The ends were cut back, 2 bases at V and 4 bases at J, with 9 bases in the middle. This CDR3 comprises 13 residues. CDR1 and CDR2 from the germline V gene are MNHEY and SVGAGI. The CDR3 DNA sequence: TGTGCCAGCAGTTACGTCGGGGAGTACGAGCAGTACTTC. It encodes CASSYVGEYEQYF.

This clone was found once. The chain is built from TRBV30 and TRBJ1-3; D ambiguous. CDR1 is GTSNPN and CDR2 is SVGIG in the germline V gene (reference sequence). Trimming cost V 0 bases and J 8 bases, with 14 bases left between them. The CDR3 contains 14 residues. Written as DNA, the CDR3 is TGTGCCTGGAGTGTACTAGGGCTTCCGGACACCATATATTTT. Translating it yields CAWSVLGLPDTIYF.

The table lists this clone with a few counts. The CDR3 here is CASSMDWGGSGANVLTF. The CDR3 DNA reads as TGTGCCAGTAGTATGGACTGGGGAGGCTCTGGGGCCAACGTCCTGACTTTC. The V gene is TRBV19, the J gene TRBJ2-6; weak D call: TRBD2 (6 bases). Germline CDR1 is LNHDA and CDR2 is SQIVND (reference sequence). With 3 bases removed from V and 0 bases from J, the gap between germline ends came to 12 bases. This CDR3 has 17 residues.

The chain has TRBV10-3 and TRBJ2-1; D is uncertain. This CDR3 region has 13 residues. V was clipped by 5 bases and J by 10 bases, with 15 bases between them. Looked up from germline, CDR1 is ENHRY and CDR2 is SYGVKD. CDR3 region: CAISPLALEEQFF. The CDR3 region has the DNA TGTGCCATCAGTCCTCTGGCTCTAGAAGAGCAGTTCTTC.

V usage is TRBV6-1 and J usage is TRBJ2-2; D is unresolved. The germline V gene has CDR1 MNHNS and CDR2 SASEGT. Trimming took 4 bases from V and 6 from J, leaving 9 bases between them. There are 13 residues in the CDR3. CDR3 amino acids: CASSVWAAGELFF. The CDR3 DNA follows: TGTGCCAGCAGTGTATGGGCAGCCGGGGAGCTGTTTTTT.